This T cell receptor beta chain was identified during a study of Tregs in tolerant kidney transplant recipients. Study-level results: Biological reproducibility was not directly addressed, but technical replication error appeared minimal.

The data were produced by immunoSEQ multiplex PCR, yet TCRdb's version contains in-frame clones alone and is incomplete. The table lists tens of thousands of clones, roughly 93% of them singletons. As for this clone: Its cognate antigen is unknown.

This CDR3 region has 15 residues. The germline V and J ends were trimmed by 5 bases and 9 bases, with 20 bases remaining between them. Looked up from germline, CDR1 is SGHNT and CDR2 is YENEEA. Mixed chimerism was transient after nonmyeloablative marrow transplants from related graft donors. The clonotype comes from a human patient who received a combined kidney and bone marrow transplant. The graft donor may account for some of the T cells. The rearrangement uses TRBV11-3 and TRBJ2-1, with a weak D call TRBD1 (6 bases). Sequencing was performed on CD4+ T cells from blood (PBMCs), taken 12 months after the transplant. The CDR3 DNA follows: TGTGCCAGCAGCCCCCGACAGGCCCCAAGTGGTGAGCAGTTCTTC. As protein: CASSPRQAPSGEQFF.